A selection of T cell receptor beta chains follows, all from one sample in a study of cytomegalovirus exposure and HLA in healthy donors. Assay used: immunoSEQ multiplex PCR; TCRdb lists only in-frame clones, some missing. The sample lists 200,000 to 250,000 clones; 77% were seen once. Sequencing was carried out using PBMCs. These receptor sequences come from a woman in her fifties or sixties in good health and CMV-seropositive. CDR3s include the opening cysteine and the closing phenylalanine or tryptophan. Fields, in order: clone size, V gene, J gene, D gene, CDR3 DNA, CDR3 protein. The D gene is left open where the match is weak. Clone size is given for some rows only: seen once, a few or many times, or a class if the clone is expanded.

>-|TRBV2|TRBJ2-1|TRBD2
TGTGCCAGCAGTGGTAGCGGGGGGGACAATGAGCAGTTCTTC
CASSGSGGDNEQFF
>-|TRBV6-5|TRBJ1-1|-
TGTGCCAGCAGACAGGGTGTCTCCTCATCCTATGAAGCTTTCTTT
CASRQGVSSSYEAFF
>-|TRBV7-2|TRBJ2-2|TRBD2
TGTGCCAGCAGCTTAAGCGGGGGGAACACCGGGGAGCTGTTTTTT
CASSLSGGNTGELFF
>-|TRBV6-5|TRBJ2-6|-
TGTGCCAGCAGTTACTCCCGCTCTGGGGCCAACGTCCTGACTTTC
CASSYSRSGANVLTF
>-|TRBV6-5|TRBJ2-3|-
TGTGCCAGCTACGGAGGGGGCTCAGATACGCAGTATTTT
CASYGGGSDTQYF
>-|TRBV7-9|TRBJ2-1|-
TGTGCCAGCAGCTTAGAAGAGGCCCAGTTCTTC
CASSLEEAQFF
>-|TRBV6-1|TRBJ2-7|-
TGTGCCAGCAGCCCCCGCTCGGGCGAGCAGTACTTC
CASSPRSGEQYF
>few|TRBV2|TRBJ1-2|TRBD1
TGTGCCAGCAGTGCCGGGACAGGGGAAGCGGGTGGCTACACCTTC
CASSAGTGEAGGYTF
>-|TRBV4-1|TRBJ1-4|-
TGCGCCAGCAGCCCCTTGGGGGGAGGTGCTAATGAAAAACTGTTTTTT
CASSPLGGGANEKLFF
>-|TRBV18|TRBJ2-5|-
TGTGCCAGCTCACCAACTAGCCTTCGGGAGACCCAGTACTTC
CASSPTSLRETQYF
>-|TRBV11-2|TRBJ2-7|TRBD2
TGTGCCAGCAGCTTAGATCTTGGTAGCGGGGGGGCGGGATACTTC
CASSLDLGSGGAGYF
>-|TRBV19|TRBJ1-5|TRBD1
TGTGCCAGTAGTATCTACAGGGGGAATCAGCCCCAGCATTTT
CASSIYRGNQPQHF
>-|TRBV7-8|TRBJ2-1|TRBD1
TGTGCCAGCAGCTTAGAAGGGACAGGACCATATGAGCAGTTCTTC
CASSLEGTGPYEQFF
>-|TRBV5-1|TRBJ1-2|-
TGCGCCAGCAGCTTGGAAGCGAACTATGGCTACACCTTC
CASSLEANYGYTF
>-|TRBV5-1|TRBJ2-3|TRBD2
TGCGCCAGCAGCTTGGCGGCTAGCGGGGGGGATACGCAGTATTTT
CASSLAASGGDTQYF
>-|TRBV5-1|TRBJ2-1|TRBD2
TGCGCCAGCAGCTTGCAAGCGGGAGTAAATAATGAGCAGTTCTTC
CASSLQAGVNNEQFF
>-|TRBV7-2|TRBJ1-6|TRBD1
TGTGCCAGCAGCTTAGCGGGACAGTATAATTCACCCCTCCACTTT
CASSLAGQYNSPLHF
>-|TRBV5-1|TRBJ2-7|TRBD1
TGCGCCAGCAGCAAGGGACAGGGATGGGACGAGCAGTACTTC
CASSKGQGWDEQYF
>few|TRBV6-1|TRBJ1-1|-
TGTGCCACCATAGGACAGTCGTACACTGAAGCTTTCTTT
CATIGQSYTEAFF
>once|TRBV28|TRBJ2-1|TRBD2
TGTGCCAGCAAACCCGGGGGGGCGGCAAATGAGCAGTTCTTC
CASKPGGAANEQFF
>-|TRBV18|TRBJ2-7|-
TGTGCCAGCTCACCCTCTCAGCGGGCCGGGCCCGAGCAGTACTTC
CASSPSQRAGPEQYF
>-|TRBV30|TRBJ2-1|TRBD2
TGTGCCTGGAGTCGACGGACTAGCGGAAATTACAATGAGCAGTTCTTC
CAWSRRTSGNYNEQFF
>-|TRBV9|TRBJ2-5|TRBD1
TGTGCCAGCAGCGAGGGACAGGGGCGCGGGGAGACCCAGTACTTC
CASSEGQGRGETQYF
>-|TRBV11-1|TRBJ2-7|-
TGTGCCAGCAGCTTTTTTATAGGGGAATCCTACGAGCAGTACTTC
CASSFFIGESYEQYF
>few|TRBV7-3|TRBJ2-2|-
TGTGCCAGCAGCACTCAGGGGGGTCCCTACACCGGGGAGCTGTTTTTT
CASSTQGGPYTGELFF
>-|TRBV5-4|TRBJ1-2|TRBD1
TGTGCCAGCAGCTCCATAAAAATAAGGGACAGGGAAAACCCATATGATGGCTACACCTTC
CASSSIKIRDRENPYDGYTF
>once|TRBV19|TRBJ1-1|-
TGTGCCAGTAGTATGATCGTGGGGGCGCGGAACACTGAAGCTTTCTTT
CASSMIVGARNTEAFF
>few|TRBV18|TRBJ1-1|TRBD1
TGTGCCAGCTCAGGGACAGCGAACACTGAAGCTTTCTTT
CASSGTANTEAFF
>-|TRBV4-2|TRBJ2-5|-
TGTGCCAGCAGCCAAGGAACTAGCTCCAAGGAGACCCAGTACTTC
CASSQGTSSKETQYF
>-|TRBV18|TRBJ1-1|TRBD1
TGTGCCAGCTCGACGGGACAGGGAAACACTGAAGCTTTCTTT
CASSTGQGNTEAFF
>-|TRBV4-2|TRBJ2-3|TRBD1
TGTGCCAGCAGCCATCGCCAAGGACAGGAGGACACAGATACGCAGTATTTT
CASSHRQGQEDTDTQYF
>once|TRBV12-5|TRBJ1-5|-
TGTGCTAGCCGCGGACAGCGGAATAGCAATCAGCCCCAGCATTTT
CASRGQRNSNQPQHF
>-|TRBV30|TRBJ2-2|-
TGTGCCTGGAGTAGAGCCCCCGGGGAGCTGTTTTTT
CAWSRAPGELFF
>-|TRBV5-8|TRBJ2-5|-
TGTGCCAGCAGCTTGGACAGGGCTGCCGAGACCCAGTACTTC
CASSLDRAAETQYF
>-|TRBV7-9|TRBJ1-1|-
TGTGCCAGCAGCTTGTATAATGAAGCTTTCTTT
CASSLYNEAFF
>-|TRBV7-9|TRBJ2-5|-
TGTGCCAGCAGCTTAGGGCTAGCCTCCAAAGAGACCCAGTACTTC
CASSLGLASKETQYF
>-|TRBV28|TRBJ1-2|TRBD1
TGTGCCAGCAGTATCCCCCCCCACCGGGACAGGAGGTACTTCACCTTC
CASSIPPHRDRRYFTF
>-|TRBV30|TRBJ1-4|-
TGTGCCTTGGGATTTGGGGGCGCAGGGGAAAAACTGTTTTTT
CALGFGGAGEKLFF
>-|TRBV25-1|TRBJ2-1|-
TGTGCCAGCAGTGCCGCCAGTTCATACAATGAGCAGTTCTTC
CASSAASSYNEQFF
>-|TRBV5-1|TRBJ2-1|TRBD1
TGCGCCAGCAGCCGGGACAGGGGAGGCTATGAGCAGTTCTTC
CASSRDRGGYEQFF
>-|TRBV28|TRBJ1-2|-
TGTGCCAGCAGTTCCACAGGGACCCTTTCTGGCTACACCTTC
CASSSTGTLSGYTF
>-|TRBV29-1|TRBJ1-1|TRBD1
TGCAGCGCACTGTCAGGGGGATTGGAAGCTTTCTTT
CSALSGGLEAFF
>-|TRBV2|TRBJ2-5|-
TGTGCCAGCAGTCAGGACAGCCAAGAGACCCAGTACTTC
CASSQDSQETQYF
>-|TRBV5-1|TRBJ2-5|-
TGCGCCAGCAGCTTGCGAGGGAACGCAGAGACCCAGTACTTC
CASSLRGNAETQYF
>-|TRBV19|TRBJ2-2|-
TGTGCCACCTCCCCTACCGGGGAGCTGTTTTTT
CATSPTGELFF
>-|TRBV5-1|TRBJ2-5|TRBD2
TGCGCCAGCAGCTCACCGACTAGCGGGGAGACCCAGTACTTC
CASSSPTSGETQYF
>few|TRBV2|TRBJ2-1|TRBD2
TGTGCCAGCACCTGGACTAGCGGGGGTTTCTACAATGAGCAGTTCTTC
CASTWTSGGFYNEQFF
>-|TRBV6-5|TRBJ2-3|TRBD2
TGTGCCAGCAGTTACTCTGGGGGGGCAGATACGCAGTATTTT
CASSYSGGADTQYF
>-|TRBV7-2|TRBJ2-3|TRBD2
TGTGCCAGCAGCTTTCGACTAGCGGGGGGAAGGACAGATACGCAGTATTTT
CASSFRLAGGRTDTQYF
>-|TRBV20-1|TRBJ2-3|-
TGCAGTGCTAGACTCGGGGATACGCAGTATTTT
CSARLGDTQYF
>-|TRBV6-1|TRBJ1-2|TRBD1
TGTGCCAGCAGTCTCCAGGACAGGGGTCGTGGCTACACCTTC
CASSLQDRGRGYTF
>-|TRBV6-1|TRBJ1-5|-
TGTGCCAGCAGGTGGACAGCCGGGGACAATCAGCCCCAGCATTTT
CASRWTAGDNQPQHF
>once|TRBV11-2|TRBJ2-1|-
TGTGCCAGCAGTTCACTTCGAGGCTCCTACAATGAGCAGTTCTTC
CASSSLRGSYNEQFF
>-|TRBV28|TRBJ1-1|TRBD1
TGTGCCAGCACCCCCGGGACAGGGGACACTGAAGCTTTCTTT
CASTPGTGDTEAFF
>-|TRBV2|TRBJ2-1|TRBD2
TGTGCCAGCAGTCCTAGCGGGAGGGCCGTCAATGAGCAGTTCTTC
CASSPSGRAVNEQFF